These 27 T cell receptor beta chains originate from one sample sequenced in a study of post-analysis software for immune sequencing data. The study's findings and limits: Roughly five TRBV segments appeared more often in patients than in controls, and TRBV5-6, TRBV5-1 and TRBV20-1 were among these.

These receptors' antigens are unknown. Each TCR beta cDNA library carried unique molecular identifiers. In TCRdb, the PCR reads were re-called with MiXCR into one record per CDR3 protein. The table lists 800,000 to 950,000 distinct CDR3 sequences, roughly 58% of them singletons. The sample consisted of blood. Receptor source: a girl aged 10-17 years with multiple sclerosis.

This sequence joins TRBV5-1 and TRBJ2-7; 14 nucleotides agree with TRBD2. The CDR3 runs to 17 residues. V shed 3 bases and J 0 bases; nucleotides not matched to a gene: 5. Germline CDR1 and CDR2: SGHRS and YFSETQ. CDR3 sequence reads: CASSSWTSGGFSYEQYF. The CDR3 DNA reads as TGCGCCAGCAGCTCCTGGACTAGCGGGGGGTTCTCCTACGAGCAGTACTTC.

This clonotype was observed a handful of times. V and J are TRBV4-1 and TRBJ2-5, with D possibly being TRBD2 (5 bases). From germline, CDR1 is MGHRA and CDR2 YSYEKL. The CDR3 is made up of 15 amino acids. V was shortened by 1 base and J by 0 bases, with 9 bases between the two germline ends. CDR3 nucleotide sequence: TGCGCCAGCAGCCAAGGGACTGGGTACCAAGAGACCCAGTACTTC. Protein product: CASSQGTGYQETQYF.

CDR3 DNA: TGCAGTGCTAGAGTCGGACTCCCGGGGATGTACGAGCAGTACTTC. Translated: CSARVGLPGMYEQYF. This rearrangement joins TRBV20-1 to TRBJ2-5; D is perhaps TRBD2 (5 bases). The J call may be wrong; the DNA end is better matched by TRBJ2-7. Germline CDR1 is DFQATT and CDR2 is SNEGSKA (reference sequence). This CDR3 has 15 amino acids.

CDR3: CASSVGIANIQYF. CDR3 DNA sequence: TGTGCCAGCAGCGTAGGTATAGCAAACATTCAGTACTTC. The chain couples TRBV9 to TRBJ2-4; D is undetermined. Germline loops: CDR1 SGDLS, CDR2 YYNGEE. V shed 0 bases and J shed 6 bases, with 7 bases lying between them. The CDR3 totals 13 residues.

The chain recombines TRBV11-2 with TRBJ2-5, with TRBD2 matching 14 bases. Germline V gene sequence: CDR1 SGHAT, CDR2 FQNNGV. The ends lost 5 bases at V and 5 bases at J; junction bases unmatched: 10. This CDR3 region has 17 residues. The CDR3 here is CASSRIGTSGSMETQYF. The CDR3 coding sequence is TGTGCCAGCAGCCGAATCGGGACTAGCGGGAGTATGGAGACCCAGTACTTC.

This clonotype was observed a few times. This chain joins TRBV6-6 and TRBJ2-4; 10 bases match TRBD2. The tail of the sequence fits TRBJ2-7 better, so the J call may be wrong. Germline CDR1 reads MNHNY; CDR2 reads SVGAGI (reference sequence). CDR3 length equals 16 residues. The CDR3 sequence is CASSYGAGGPSDEQYF. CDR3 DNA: TGTGCCAGCAGTTACGGAGCGGGAGGGCCAAGTGACGAGCAGTACTTC.

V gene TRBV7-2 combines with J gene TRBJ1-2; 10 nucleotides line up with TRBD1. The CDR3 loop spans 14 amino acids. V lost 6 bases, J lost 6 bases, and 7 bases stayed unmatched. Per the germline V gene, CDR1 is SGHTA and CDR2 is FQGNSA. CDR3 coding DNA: TGTGCCAGCAGGTCCGGGACAGGGGAAAATGGCTACACCTTC. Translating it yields CASRSGTGENGYTF.

The CDR3 bases are TGTGCCAGCAGCCCACTTGGGGGGACTGGGGCCAACGTCCTGACTTTC. Protein: CASSPLGGTGANVLTF. The gene calls are TRBV7-8 and TRBJ2-6; D may be TRBD2 (6 bases). Looked up from germline, CDR1 is SGHVS and CDR2 is FQNEAQ. This CDR3 contains 16 residues. Deletions cut 5 bases from V and 2 bases from J, with 13 bases between.

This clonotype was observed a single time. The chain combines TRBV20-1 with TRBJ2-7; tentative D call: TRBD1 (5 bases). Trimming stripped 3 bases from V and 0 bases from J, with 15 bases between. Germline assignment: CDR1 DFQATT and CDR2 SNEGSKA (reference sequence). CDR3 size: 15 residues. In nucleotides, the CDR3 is TGCAGTGCTAGTTCGGACAAACCTTACTCCTACGAGCAGTACTTC. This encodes CSASSDKPYSYEQYF.

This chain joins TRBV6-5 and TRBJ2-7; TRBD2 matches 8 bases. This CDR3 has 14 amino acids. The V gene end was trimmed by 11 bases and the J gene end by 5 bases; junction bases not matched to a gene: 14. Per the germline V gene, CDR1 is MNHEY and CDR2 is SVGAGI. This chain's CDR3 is CAAAKREPPHEQYF. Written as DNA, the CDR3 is TGTGCCGCTGCGAAGCGGGAGCCTCCCCACGAGCAGTACTTC.

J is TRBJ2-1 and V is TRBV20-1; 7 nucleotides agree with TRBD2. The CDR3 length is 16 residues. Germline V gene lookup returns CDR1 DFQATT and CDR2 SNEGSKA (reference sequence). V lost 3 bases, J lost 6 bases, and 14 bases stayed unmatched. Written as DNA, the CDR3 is TGCAGTGCTAGTCAAAATCGGGGGACTACGAGCAATGAGCAGTTCTTC. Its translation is CSASQNRGTTSNEQFF.

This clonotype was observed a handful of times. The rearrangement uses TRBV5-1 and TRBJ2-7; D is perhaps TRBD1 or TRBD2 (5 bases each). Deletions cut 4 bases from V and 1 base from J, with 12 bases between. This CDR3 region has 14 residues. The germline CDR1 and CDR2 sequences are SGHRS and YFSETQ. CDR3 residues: CASSVEGPSYEQYF. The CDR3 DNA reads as TGCGCCAGCAGCGTTGAGGGGCCTTCCTACGAGCAGTACTTC.

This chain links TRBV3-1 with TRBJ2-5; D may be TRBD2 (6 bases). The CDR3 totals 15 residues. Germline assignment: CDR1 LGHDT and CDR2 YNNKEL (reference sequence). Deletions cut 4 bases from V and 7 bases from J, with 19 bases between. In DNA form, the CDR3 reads TGTGCCAGCAGCCCCTGGACTACTGTGGCCCGGACCCAGTACTTC. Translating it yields CASSPWTTVARTQYF.

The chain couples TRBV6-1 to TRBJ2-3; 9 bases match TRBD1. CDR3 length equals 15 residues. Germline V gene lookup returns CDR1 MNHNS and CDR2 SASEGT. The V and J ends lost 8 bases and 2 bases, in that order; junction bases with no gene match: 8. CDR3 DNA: TGTGCCAGCTCTCCCGGGACAGGGCCCACAGATACGCAGTATTTT. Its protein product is CASSPGTGPTDTQYF.

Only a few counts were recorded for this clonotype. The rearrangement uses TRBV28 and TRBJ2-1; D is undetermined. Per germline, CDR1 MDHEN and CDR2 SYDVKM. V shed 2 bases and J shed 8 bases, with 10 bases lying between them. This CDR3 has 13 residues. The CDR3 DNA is TGTGCCAGCAGTTTAGTGCCTACGGATGAGCAGTTCTTC. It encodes CASSLVPTDEQFF.

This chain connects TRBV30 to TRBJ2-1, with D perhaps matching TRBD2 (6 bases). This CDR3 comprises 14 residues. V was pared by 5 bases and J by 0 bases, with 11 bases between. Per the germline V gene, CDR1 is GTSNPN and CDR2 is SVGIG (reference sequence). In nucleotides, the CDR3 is TGTGCCTGGGGGACTCAGAGCTCCTACAATGAGCAGTTCTTC. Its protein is CAWGTQSSYNEQFF.

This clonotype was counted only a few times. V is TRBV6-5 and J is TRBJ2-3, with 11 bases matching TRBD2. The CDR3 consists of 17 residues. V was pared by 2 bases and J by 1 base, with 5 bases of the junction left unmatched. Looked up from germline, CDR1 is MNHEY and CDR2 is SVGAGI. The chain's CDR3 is CASSYTRLAGRTDTQYF. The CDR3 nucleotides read TGTGCCAGCAGTTACACGCGACTAGCGGGGCGCACAGATACGCAGTATTTT.

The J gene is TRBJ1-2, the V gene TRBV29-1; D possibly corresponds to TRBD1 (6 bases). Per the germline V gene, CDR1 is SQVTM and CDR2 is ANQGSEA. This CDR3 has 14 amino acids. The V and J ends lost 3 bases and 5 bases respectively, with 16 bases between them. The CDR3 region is CSVEEGDWLYGYTF. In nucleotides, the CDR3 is TGCAGCGTTGAGGAGGGGGATTGGCTATATGGCTACACCTTC. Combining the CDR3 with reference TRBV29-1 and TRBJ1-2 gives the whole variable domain SAVISQKPSRDICQRGTSLTIQCQVDSQVTMMFWYRQQPGQSLTLIATANQGSEATYESGFVIDKFPISRPNLTFSTLTVSNMSPEDSSIYLCSVEEGDWLYGYTFGSGTRLTVV.

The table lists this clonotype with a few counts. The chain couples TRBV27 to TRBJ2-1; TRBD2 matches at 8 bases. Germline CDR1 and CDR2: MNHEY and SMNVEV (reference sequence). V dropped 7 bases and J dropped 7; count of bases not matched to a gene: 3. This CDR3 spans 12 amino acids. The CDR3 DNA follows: TGTGCCAGCACCGGGGGGGGAAATGAGCAGTTCTTC. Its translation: CASTGGGNEQFF.

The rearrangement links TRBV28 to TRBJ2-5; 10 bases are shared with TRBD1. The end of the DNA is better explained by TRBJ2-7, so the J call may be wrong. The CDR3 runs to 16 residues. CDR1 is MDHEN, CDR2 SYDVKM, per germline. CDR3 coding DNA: TGTGCCAGCAGTACCCAGACAGGGGGCTCTTATTACGAGCAGTACTTC. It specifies CASSTQTGGSYYEQYF.

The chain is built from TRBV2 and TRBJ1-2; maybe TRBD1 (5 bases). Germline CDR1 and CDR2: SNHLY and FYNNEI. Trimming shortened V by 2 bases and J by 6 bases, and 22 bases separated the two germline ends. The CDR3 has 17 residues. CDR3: CASSESEEGRAGNGYTF. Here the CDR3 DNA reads TGTGCCAGCAGTGAATCGGAGGAGGGCAGGGCGGGGAATGGCTACACCTTC.

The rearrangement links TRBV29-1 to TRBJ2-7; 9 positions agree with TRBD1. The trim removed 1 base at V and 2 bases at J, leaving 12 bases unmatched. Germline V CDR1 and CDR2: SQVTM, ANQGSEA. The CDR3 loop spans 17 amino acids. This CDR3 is CSVEGLQGAPVTYEQYF. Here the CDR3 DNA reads TGCAGCGTTGAAGGCCTACAGGGGGCACCTGTTACCTACGAGCAGTACTTC.

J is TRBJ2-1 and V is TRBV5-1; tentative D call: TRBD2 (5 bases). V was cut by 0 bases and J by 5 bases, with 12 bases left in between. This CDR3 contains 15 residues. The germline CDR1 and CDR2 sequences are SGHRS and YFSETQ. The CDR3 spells CASSLDGLGDNEQFF. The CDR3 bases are TGCGCCAGCAGCTTGGATGGACTGGGAGACAATGAGCAGTTCTTC.

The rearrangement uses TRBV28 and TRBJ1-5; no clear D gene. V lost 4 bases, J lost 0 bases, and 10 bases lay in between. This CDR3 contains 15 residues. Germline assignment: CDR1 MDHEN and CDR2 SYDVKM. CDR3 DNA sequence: TGTGCCAGCAGTTCCCAAGCGTATAGCAATCAGCCCCAGCATTTT. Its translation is CASSSQAYSNQPQHF.

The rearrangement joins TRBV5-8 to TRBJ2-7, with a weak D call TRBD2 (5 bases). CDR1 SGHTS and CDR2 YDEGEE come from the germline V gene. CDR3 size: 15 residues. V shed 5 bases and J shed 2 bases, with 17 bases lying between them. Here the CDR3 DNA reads TGTGCCAGCAGGGACCCGCAAGGAGGCCCCTACGAGCAGTACTTC. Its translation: CASRDPQGGPYEQYF.

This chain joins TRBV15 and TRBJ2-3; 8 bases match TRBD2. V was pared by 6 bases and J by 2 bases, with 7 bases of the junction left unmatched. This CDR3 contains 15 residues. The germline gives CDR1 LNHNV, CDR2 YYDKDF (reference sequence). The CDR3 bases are TGTGCCACCAGTGGGGGTAGCGGGATCACAGATACGCAGTATTTT. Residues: CATSGGSGITDTQYF.

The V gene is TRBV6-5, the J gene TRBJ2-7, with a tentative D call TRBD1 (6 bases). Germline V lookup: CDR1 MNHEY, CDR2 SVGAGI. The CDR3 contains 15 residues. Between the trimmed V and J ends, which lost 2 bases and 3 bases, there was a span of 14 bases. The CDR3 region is CASSYGRGSIYEQYF. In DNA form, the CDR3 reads TGTGCCAGCAGTTACGGCAGGGGCTCCATCTACGAGCAGTACTTC.